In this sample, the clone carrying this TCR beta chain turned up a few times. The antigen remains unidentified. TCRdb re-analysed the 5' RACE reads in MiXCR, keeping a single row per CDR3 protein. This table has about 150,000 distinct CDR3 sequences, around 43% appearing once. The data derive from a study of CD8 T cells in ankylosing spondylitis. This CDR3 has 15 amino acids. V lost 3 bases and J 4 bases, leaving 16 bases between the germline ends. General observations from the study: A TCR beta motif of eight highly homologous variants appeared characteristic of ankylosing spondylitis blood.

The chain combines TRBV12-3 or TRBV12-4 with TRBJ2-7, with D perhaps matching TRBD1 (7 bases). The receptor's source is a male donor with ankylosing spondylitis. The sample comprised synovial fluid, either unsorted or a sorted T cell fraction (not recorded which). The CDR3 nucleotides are TGTGCCAGCAGTTTTGATTCGACAGGGAGGTACGAGCAGTACTTC. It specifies CASSFDSTGRYEQYF.